This note documents a single TCR beta chain sequence. Its antigen is undetermined. The same CDR3 also results from other DNA sequences found in this sample. It was into CD45RA+ naive and CD45RA-negative memory subsets that the CD4+ cells were split. The record originates from a study of shared clonotypes between healthy human individuals. Overall study: Two women and three men aged 18 to 49 served as donors.

Study results and limitations: Represented genetic and exposure-history diversity was restricted by having few donors. Larger estimated richness was generally recorded for naive subsets relative to memory subsets.

Data came from immunoSEQ multiplex PCR; TCRdb stores just in-frame clones and leaves some out. The data contain 2,500,000 or so clones, roughly 93% of them seen just once; the ten biggest clones take up approximately 0.37%. The CDR3 sequence is 13 residues long. Between the trimmed V and J ends, which lost 1 base and 8 bases, there was a span of 8 bases. CDR1 and CDR2 (germline): MGHRA, YSYEKL. This clonotype was obtained from a man between 18 and 35 years old in good health. Some clones in this sample may be carry-over from other donors' samples. The chain combines TRBV4-1 with TRBJ1-4; no firm D call. Material for sequencing was naive CD4+ T cells from PBMCs. The subset here: CD45RA+ positively selected. The CDR3 here is CASSQVRGEKLFF. CDR3 sequence (DNA): TGCGCCAGCAGCCAAGTAAGAGGGGAAAAACTGTTTTTT.